These 27 T cell receptor beta chains were all obtained from the same sample, sequenced in a study of blood T cells in healthy people across ages. A second PCR of roughly 6 to 12 cycles used a sample-barcoded 5' primer and a J-beta primer mix. TCRdb processed the 5' RACE reads anew with MiXCR; each CDR3 protein has one entry. The sample gives fewer than 2 million distinct CDR3 sequences, 30% to 40% of which show up once; 20% to 25% is in the top ten. Sequencing was carried out using blood. The receptors were sampled from a human donor in good health.

This clonotype was detected only a few times. The V gene is TRBV4-1, the J gene TRBJ1-2, with TRBD1 as a possible D gene (6 bases). Trimming left V 4 bases short and J 7 bases short, with 19 bases between. This CDR3 spans 15 amino acids. Germline lookup yields CDR1 MGHRA and CDR2 YSYEKL. CDR3 region: CASSLSLGGGLGYTF. The CDR3 DNA follows: TGCGCCAGCAGCCTCAGCCTGGGGGGGGGCCTTGGCTACACCTTC.

V usage is TRBV29-1 and J usage is TRBJ2-7, with 7 bases that match TRBD1. Germline V lookup: CDR1 SQVTM, CDR2 ANQGSEA. There are 12 residues in the CDR3. V was pared by 6 bases and J by 5 bases, with 7 bases of the junction left unmatched. In DNA, the CDR3 is TGCAGCGTATCACTAAGGGGGCACGAGCAGTACTTC. It is translated as CSVSLRGHEQYF.

This clonotype was found a few times. The chain recombines TRBV20-1 with TRBJ2-1; D is unclear. In germline, CDR1 is DFQATT, CDR2 SNEGSKA (reference sequence). CDR3 length: 15 amino acids. Trimming stripped 3 bases from V and 7 bases from J, with 19 bases between. The CDR3 region has the DNA TGCAGTGCTAGCAGCTTGGAAGCGTATACGAATGAGCAGTTCTTC. Protein product: CSASSLEAYTNEQFF.

This clonotype turned up a few times. The chain couples TRBV5-6 to TRBJ1-5; possible D gene TRBD1, 6 bases. Trimming left V 3 bases short and J 3 bases short, with 10 bases between. Germline V lookup: CDR1 SGHDT, CDR2 YYEEEE. This CDR3 contains 14 residues. The CDR3, as DNA: TGTGCCAGCAGCTCTTGGACAGTCAATCAGCCCCAGCATTTT. Translated, it gives CASSSWTVNQPQHF.

J is TRBJ2-3 and V is TRBV5-1; no definite D call. Trimming took 4 bases from V and 2 from J, leaving 11 bases between them. This CDR3 has 14 residues. Per the germline V gene, CDR1 is SGHRS and CDR2 is YFSETQ. CDR3 DNA: TGCGCCAGCAGCAACATCAGGATCACAGATACGCAGTATTTT. Translating gives CASSNIRITDTQYF.

The V gene is TRBV11-1, the J gene TRBJ2-7; a possible D gene is TRBD1 (6 bases). Germline CDR1 reads SGHAT; CDR2 reads FQDESV (reference sequence). The CDR3 totals 15 residues. The V end was cut by 6 bases, the J end by 10 bases, with 25 bases between. The CDR3 DNA sequence: TGTGCCAGCAGTTTTTACCGGGACCCCAACAGGGACCAGTACTTC. This translates into CASSFYRDPNRDQYF.

This clonotype was detected a few times. J is TRBJ1-6 and V is TRBV15, with 9 positions matching TRBD1. J was trimmed by 9 bases and V by 4 bases; bases with no gene match: 7. Germline V lookup: CDR1 LNHNV, CDR2 YYDKDF (reference sequence). This CDR3 has 15 amino acids. The CDR3 DNA reads TGTGCCACCAGCACAAGGAGACAGGGGGTTTCACCCCTCCACTTT. It encodes CATSTRRQGVSPLHF.

In the case of this clonotype: Relative to the germline gene, one junction end is altered; a read error may explain this. The chain combines TRBV7-9 with TRBJ2-7; D is perhaps TRBD2 (5 bases). Per the germline V gene, CDR1 is SEHNR and CDR2 is FQNEAQ (reference sequence). This CDR3 is built from 13 residues. The CDR3 nucleotides read TGTTCCAGCAGCGGACGGAGTGCCTACGAGCAGTACTTC. This encodes CSSSGRSAYEQYF.

This clonotype was found a few times. This chain links TRBV6-2 or TRBV6-3 with TRBJ2-6; D is unresolved. The CDR3 sequence is 16 residues long. CDR1 MNHEY and CDR2 SVGEGT come from the germline V gene. The V and J ends lost 5 bases and 0 bases respectively, with 11 bases between them. CDR3 loop: CASSGRKFSGANVLTF. The CDR3 DNA reads TGTGCCAGCAGTGGGCGGAAATTCTCTGGGGCCAACGTCCTGACTTTC.

In this sample, this clonotype turned up once. The V and J genes are TRBV7-2 and TRBJ1-2; D not resolved. The CDR3 is 16 residues long. Germline V gene lookup returns CDR1 SGHTA and CDR2 FQGNSA. V was shortened by 1 base and J by 2 bases, with 14 bases between the two germline ends. CDR3 residues: CASSLVLSIGNYGYTF. The CDR3 DNA is TGTGCCAGCAGCTTAGTGCTCAGTATTGGGAACTATGGCTACACCTTC.

As regards this clonotype: The junction departs from the called germline gene at one end, perhaps through a read error. The chain joins TRBV5-1 to TRBJ2-1, with 7 bases lining up with TRBD1. Germline values: CDR1 SGHRS, CDR2 YFSETQ. CDR3 length equals 16 residues. The CDR3 here is CTSSAPTGIGYNEQFF. CDR3 bases: TGCACCAGCAGCGCCCCGACAGGGATAGGTTACAATGAGCAGTTCTTC.

The sample holds a few counts of this clonotype. V gene TRBV12-3 or TRBV12-4 combines with J gene TRBJ2-3, with 9 bases aligning to TRBD2. CDR3 length equals 16 residues. With 3 bases clipped from V and 2 bases from J, the junction kept 6 bases outside the gene matches. The CDR3 DNA follows: TGTGCCAGCAGTTTCCGGAGCGGGGGGTACACAGATACGCAGTATTTT. Its protein product is CASSFRSGGYTDTQYF.

This clonotype was detected a few times. The rearrangement links TRBV7-8 to TRBJ2-4; 7 nucleotides agree with TRBD2. J gave up 4 bases and V 5 bases, and 11 bases lay outside the gene matches. CDR1 and CDR2 (germline): SGHVS, FQNEAQ. The CDR3 runs to 16 residues. The CDR3 sequence: CASSQWDPAGKNIQYF. CDR3 DNA sequence: TGTGCCAGCAGCCAGTGGGACCCAGCGGGGAAAAACATTCAGTACTTC.

The chain couples TRBV5-5 to TRBJ1-5, with 7 bases that match TRBD1. Trimming removed 8 bases from V and 6 bases from J; junction bases left unmatched: 11. The CDR3 totals 14 residues. Germline V gives CDR1 SGHKS, CDR2 YYEKEE (reference sequence). DNA of the CDR3: TGTGCCAGTAGCCCACTCGACAGGGTTCAGCCCCAGCATTTT. This sequence encodes CASSPLDRVQPQHF.

This clonotype was seen only a few times. The chain joins TRBV29-1 to TRBJ1-1, with 8 bases aligning to TRBD1. V lost 7 bases and J lost 3; bases outside the gene matches: 7. Germline CDR1 is SQVTM and CDR2 is ANQGSEA. The CDR3 totals 13 residues. CDR3 sequence: CSAGPDRDTEAFF. The CDR3 coding sequence is TGCAGCGCTGGGCCGGACAGGGACACTGAAGCTTTCTTT.

In this sample, this clonotype turned up a few times. The chain carries TRBV20-1 and TRBJ2-1; no clear D. The CDR3 covers 11 residues. Germline values: CDR1 DFQATT, CDR2 SNEGSKA (reference sequence). V lost 3 bases, J lost 14 bases, and 14 bases lay in between. CDR3 sequence reads: CSASEGDEEFF. The CDR3 DNA reads TGCAGTGCTAGTGAAGGAGACGAGGAGTTCTTC.

Only a few counts were recorded for this clonotype. The CDR3 reads CSVGGHSWDTEAFF. CDR3 nucleotide sequence: TGCAGCGTTGGGGGACATAGCTGGGACACTGAAGCTTTCTTT. The J gene is TRBJ1-1, the V gene TRBV29-1, with D perhaps TRBD1 (6 bases). Germline V gene data show CDR1 as SQVTM and CDR2 as ANQGSEA. V lost 4 bases and J 3 bases, leaving 15 bases between the germline ends. The CDR3 totals 14 residues.

The chain couples TRBV25-1 to TRBJ2-7; no clear D gene. The CDR3 extends over 16 amino acids. Trimming stripped 3 bases from V and 3 bases from J, with 18 bases between. The germline gives CDR1 MGHDK, CDR2 SYGVNS. The CDR3 DNA is TGTGCCAGCAGTGAGAACCGAGGTCCCCGAGTCTACGAGCAGTACTTC. Translated, it gives CASSENRGPRVYEQYF.

The chain is built from TRBV5-1 and TRBJ2-3; 7 bases fit TRBD2. There are 16 residues in the CDR3. Germline assignment: CDR1 SGHRS and CDR2 YFSETQ. Trimming removed 4 bases from V and 3 bases from J; junction bases left unmatched: 11. This CDR3 is CASSTKGGGGTDTQYF. DNA for the CDR3: TGCGCCAGCAGCACTAAAGGCGGGGGAGGAACAGATACGCAGTATTTT.

This rearrangement joins TRBV4-2 to TRBJ1-5; D is unclear. V was pared by 0 bases and J by 7 bases, with 7 bases between. This CDR3 spans 13 amino acids. Germline V lookup: CDR1 LGHNA, CDR2 YNFKEQ. Here the CDR3 reads CASSQDGIQPQHF. The CDR3 DNA sequence: TGTGCCAGCAGCCAAGACGGAATCCAGCCCCAGCATTTT.

The chain recombines TRBV6-5 with TRBJ2-1, with TRBD2 matching over 11 bases. V was pared by 6 bases and J by 1 base, with 5 bases of the junction left unmatched. The germline V gene encodes CDR1 MNHEY and CDR2 SVGAGI. This CDR3 comprises 16 residues. In DNA, the CDR3 is TGTGCCAGCAGGACTAGCGGGGCCCTATCCTACAATGAGCAGTTCTTC. Amino acid sequence: CASRTSGALSYNEQFF.

The chain employs TRBV9 and TRBJ2-7, with D perhaps TRBD2 (5 bases). Deletions cut 0 bases from V and 3 bases from J, with 10 bases between. There are 14 residues in the CDR3. Germline V lookup: CDR1 SGDLS, CDR2 YYNGEE. This CDR3 reads CASSVGEGGYEQYF. The CDR3, as DNA: TGTGCCAGCAGCGTAGGTGAGGGTGGCTACGAGCAGTACTTC. Full variable domain (remainder filled in from reference TRBV9 and TRBJ2-7): DSGVTQTPKHLITATGQRVTLRCSPRSGDLSVYWYQQSLDQGLQFLIQYYNGEERAKGNILERFSAQQFPDLHSELNLSSLELGDSALYFCASSVGEGGYEQYFGPGTRLTVT.

The DNA for the CDR3 is TGTGCCAGCAGTTTTCAGACTAATGAAAAACTGTTTTTT. Its translation: CASSFQTNEKLFF. This chain uses TRBV27 with TRBJ1-4; no clear D. The V gene lost 3 bases and the J gene lost 2 bases, with 4 bases spanning the gap. The length of the CDR3 is 13 residues. From germline, CDR1 is MNHEY and CDR2 SMNVEV (reference sequence). Complete variable domain (other parts from reference TRBV27 and TRBJ1-4): EAQVTQNPRYLITVTGKKLTVTCSQNMNHEYMSWYRQDPGLGLRQIYYSMNVEVTDKGDVPEGYKVSRKEKRNFPLILESPSPNQTSLYFCASSFQTNEKLFFGSGTQLSVL.

The chain joins TRBV29-1 to TRBJ2-5, with D possibly TRBD2 on 6 matching bases. The length of the CDR3 is 12 residues. Germline V lookup: CDR1 SQVTM, CDR2 ANQGSEA. V was trimmed by 4 bases and J by 5 bases, leaving 11 bases between them. The CDR3 is CSVGGVYETQYF. The CDR3 DNA reads as TGCAGCGTTGGGGGGGTTTATGAGACCCAGTACTTC.

The rearrangement uses TRBV15 and TRBJ2-7, with TRBD1 identical over 8 bases. The CDR3 has 15 amino acids. CDR1 and CDR2 (germline): LNHNV, YYDKDF (reference sequence). V gave up 9 bases and J gave up 2 bases; unmatched junction bases: 12. The CDR3 sequence is CATRKTGTGAYEQYF. In DNA form, the CDR3 reads TGTGCCACTAGAAAGACTGGGACAGGTGCCTACGAGCAGTACTTC.

This clonotype was counted a few times. The V and J genes are TRBV29-1 and TRBJ2-1; 9 bases agree with TRBD1. Trimming cost V 6 bases and J 7 bases; bases outside gene matches: 4. There are 12 residues in the CDR3. The germline gives CDR1 SQVTM, CDR2 ANQGSEA. The CDR3 loop is CSVNRGLNEQFF. CDR3 bases: TGCAGCGTCAACAGGGGGCTGAATGAGCAGTTCTTC.

In its sample, this clonotype was seen a few times. This chain connects TRBV20-1 to TRBJ2-5; possible D gene TRBD1, 5 bases. The V and J ends lost 3 bases and 5 bases respectively, with 10 bases between them. Germline CDR1 and CDR2: DFQATT and SNEGSKA (reference sequence). The CDR3 extends over 12 amino acids. The CDR3 is CSASPRQETQYF. The CDR3 DNA is TGCAGTGCTAGCCCCCGACAGGAGACCCAGTACTTC.